This TCR beta chain was profiled in a study of blood T cell repertoires in COVID-19. In the study overall: The cDNA or gDNA used as material had been derived from T cells, B-cell-depleted T cells, or PBMCs.

Germline values: CDR1 MRHNA, CDR2 SNTAGT. The CDR3 covers 15 residues. The V end lost 9 bases, the J end lost 2 bases, and 14 bases lay between the germline ends. Per the original methods: Amplification from reference gene primers served as the basis for estimated nucleated cell counts. Clones were read by immunoSEQ multiplex PCR, and TCRdb kept only the in-frame ones, dropping some. That table furnishes V, J and clone size, whereas the DNA furnished D and trimming. The table includes 370,000 or so clones, roughly 80% detected once. The gene calls are TRBV6-4 and TRBJ1-6; D might be TRBD1 (6 bases). The receptor was derived from a human donor with acute or convalescent COVID-19. The donor label of this sample is uncertain. The specimen sequenced was peripheral blood. The DNA of the CDR3 is TGTGCCAGGGGGGCAGAAGGCGCCTATAATTCACCCCTCCACTTT. Translation gives CARGAEGAYNSPLHF.